Given below is one T cell receptor (beta chain) in context. What antigen it recognizes has not been identified. Qualities for individual bases were not recorded, and no much larger clone is one base off. At the junction V is shortened by 5 bases and J by 6 bases, with 10 bases in between. CDR1 and CDR2 are drawn from the germline V gene (reference sequence): SEHNR, FQNEAQ. The cysteine opens and the phenylalanine closes a CDR3 of 12 amino acids. Only the CDR3 portion is preserved as DNA: 36 bases, with reading frame beginning at the first base. The treatment or condition label corresponds to: in vitro stimulation with specific CMV peptide epitopes to enrich CMV-specific T cells. The sequencer listed for this sample is Illumina HiSeq 1500. In TCRdb, the public reads were trimmed at Q25 with fastp and aligned with MiXCR, with productive beta chains retained. Under each unique CDR3 protein, matching rows form one entry showing the most common genes and DNA. The sample yields roughly 990,000 distinct CDR3 sequences; 31% were counted once. 11% to 15% of the sample is in the top ten clones.

The data originate from a study of T cell repertoires in cytomegalovirus infection (dated by TCRdb to the late 2010s). Notes on the research overall: Peptide stimulations targeted recently identified HLA-C-restricted CMV epitopes, whose presentation resists viral immunomodulation, together with well-studied HLA-B-restricted epitopes. Donor HLA type was relevant to the analysis, as public TCR beta signatures indicated carriage of CMV infection together with the matching HLA type.

Paper-wide results and their limitations: In both this cohort and an independent approximately 350-donor cohort, the cumulative frequency of public TCR beta family members distinguished carriers of CMV infection plus the relevant HLA type. The ex vivo response was dominated by HLA-C-restricted CMV-specific TCR beta clonotypes, which also provided the single most frequent clonotype in two of eight donors.

The material sequenced was cultured CD8+ T cells from PBMCs, taken from culture after CMV antigen stimulation. The rearrangement joined TRBV7-9 to TRBJ1-1; no D gene is confidently identified. The TCR comes from a human donor in good health (CMV status not recorded). Some clones in this sample may be carry-over from other donors' samples. The sequenced DNA is TGTGCCAGCAGCCCCGCCCGTTCTGAAGCTTTCTTT. It is translated as CASSPARSEAFF.